A single sample gave rise to the 15 T cell receptor beta chains below, sequenced in a study of radiation and T cells in renal cell carcinoma. The repertoire was sequenced with immunoSEQ multiplex PCR; TCRdb's copy has only in-frame clones and lacks some. In the table there are tens of thousands of clones, 81% of which are singletons. The time point was: blood 4 weeks post-SBRT, at nephrectomy. Treatment reported: 15 Gy SBRT to primary tumor, nephrectomy 4 weeks later. The sequencing here drew on blood, taken from a patient whose treatment included radiotherapy and nephrectomy. The receptors were sampled from a man aged 55 to 70 with renal cell carcinoma.

This clone came up once. Other DNA variants within this sample encode the same CDR3. The chain recombines TRBV18 with TRBJ1-5, with 8 positions matching TRBD1. This CDR3 is 15 amino acids long. V was clipped by 2 bases and J by 2 bases; unmatched bases: 2. Germline CDR1 and CDR2: KGHSH and LQKENI. CDR3 sequence reads: CASSPDRGGNQPQHF. The DNA for the CDR3 is TGTGCCAGCTCACCAGACAGGGGAGGCAATCAGCCCCAGCATTTT.

V is TRBV7-2 and J is TRBJ2-2; 8 bases map to TRBD2. Germline trimming cut 3 bases from V and 4 bases from J; bases unmatched to any gene: 1. The V gene's germline CDR1 is SGHTA and CDR2 FQGNSA. The CDR3 totals 14 residues. The CDR3 is CASSLGLGTGELFF. The CDR3 DNA reads TGTGCCAGCAGCTTGGGACTAGGCACCGGGGAGCTGTTTTTT.

V gene TRBV7-2 combines with J gene TRBJ1-5; D gene unclear. Trimming pared 4 bases from V and 1 base from J, leaving 11 bases between. CDR1 and CDR2 from the germline V gene are SGHTA and FQGNSA. The CDR3 consists of 15 residues. The CDR3 region has the DNA TGTGCCAGCAGCTCGGGAGGGTGGAGCAATCAGCCCCAGCATTTT. Amino acid sequence: CASSSGGWSNQPQHF.

This clone was observed a few times. The chain has TRBV5-4 and TRBJ1-1, with D hard to call. The CDR3 extends over 14 amino acids. V was cut by 4 bases and J by 1 base, with 11 bases left in between. Per the germline V gene, CDR1 is SGHNT and CDR2 is YYREEE (reference sequence). Here the CDR3 reads CASSAGRGNTEAFF. The CDR3 coding sequence is TGTGCCAGCAGCGCCGGACGGGGGAACACTGAAGCTTTCTTT.

The gene calls are TRBV9 and TRBJ2-1, with TRBD1 matching 7 bases. From germline, CDR1 is SGDLS and CDR2 YYNGEE. CDR3 size: 15 residues. The V and J ends lost 6 bases and 0 bases, in that order; junction bases with no gene match: 6. CDR3 DNA: TGTGCCAGCACCCGAGGGGACAGCTCCTACAATGAGCAGTTCTTC. Translating gives CASTRGDSSYNEQFF.

V usage is TRBV7-2 and J usage is TRBJ2-3, with D maybe TRBD2 (5 bases). With 5 bases removed from V and 7 bases from J, the gap between germline ends came to 10 bases. Germline V gene data show CDR1 as SGHTA and CDR2 as FQGNSA. The CDR3 contains 12 residues. CDR3 protein: CASSAWENTQYF. For the CDR3, the DNA is TGTGCCAGCAGCGCCTGGGAGAATACGCAGTATTTT.

The V gene is TRBV11-3, the J gene TRBJ2-2; 8 nucleotides align to TRBD2. V was pared by 1 base and J by 6 bases, with 4 bases of the junction left unmatched. CDR1 is SGHNT, CDR2 YENEEA, per germline. This CDR3 comprises 15 residues. The CDR3 sequence: CASSLAAGESGELFF. The CDR3 coding sequence is TGTGCCAGCAGCTTAGCAGCGGGAGAGTCCGGGGAGCTGTTTTTT.

The chain recombines TRBV7-8 with TRBJ2-5, with TRBD1 as a possible D gene (5 bases). V was pared by 5 bases and J by 2 bases, with 9 bases between. The CDR3 runs 13 residues. Germline loops: CDR1 SGHVS, CDR2 FQNEAQ. CDR3 residues: CASSTNRQETQYF. CDR3 sequence (DNA): TGTGCCAGCAGCACGAACAGGCAAGAGACCCAGTACTTC. Filled out from reference TRBV7-8 and TRBJ2-5, the complete variable domain reads GAGVSQSPRYKVAKRGQDVALRCDPISGHVSLFWYQQALGQGPEFLTYFQNEAQLDKSGLPSDRFFAERPEGSVSTLKIQRTQQEDSAVYLCASSTNRQETQYFGPGTRLLVL.

The chain has TRBV2 and TRBJ2-1, with D unclear. The CDR3 spans 13 residues. Between the trimmed V and J ends, which lost 6 bases and 12 bases, there was a span of 18 bases. Germline CDR1 reads SNHLY; CDR2 reads FYNNEI. CDR3 nucleotide sequence: TGTGCCAGCAGGGCCTACACAATGATAGGGCAGTTCTTC. It encodes CASRAYTMIGQFF.

The chain employs TRBV5-8 and TRBJ1-5; D may be TRBD1 (5 bases). CDR1 is SGHTS, CDR2 YDEGEE, per germline. This CDR3 is 15 amino acids long. Trimming took off 3 bases at V and 5 bases at J, with 15 bases between the two ends. Here the CDR3 DNA reads TGTGCCAGCAGCTCGGGGGACGGATTTTATCAGCCCCAGCATTTT. Its translation is CASSSGDGFYQPQHF.

This clone rates as medium-sized. The V gene is TRBV7-9, the J gene TRBJ1-1; D is perhaps TRBD1 (5 bases). Germline V CDR1 and CDR2: SEHNR, FQNEAQ (reference sequence). Trimming left V 5 bases short and J 11 bases short, with 24 bases between. The length of the CDR3 is 15 residues. DNA for the CDR3: TGTGCCAGCAGCCGCACATCCGACAGACCTTTAGGGGCTTTCTTT. Translating gives CASSRTSDRPLGAFF.

The chain couples TRBV7-2 to TRBJ2-7; 8 nucleotides line up with TRBD2. The junction had 5 bases not matched to a gene; V was cut back by 1 base and J by 3 bases. This CDR3 spans 15 amino acids. Germline V gene lookup returns CDR1 SGHTA and CDR2 FQGNSA. Here the CDR3 reads CASSLGSRGGYEQYF. CDR3 DNA sequence: TGTGCCAGCAGCTTAGGTTCTCGGGGGGGCTACGAGCAGTACTTC.

The rearrangement links TRBV27 to TRBJ2-5; 8 bases fit TRBD2. After removal of 2 bases from V and 1 base from J, the junction contained 6 bases not matched to a gene. The CDR3 totals 16 residues. Germline V CDR1 and CDR2: MNHEY, SMNVEV (reference sequence). CDR3 protein: CASSLKIAGRQETQYF. CDR3 DNA: TGTGCCAGCAGTTTAAAAATAGCGGGGCGCCAAGAGACCCAGTACTTC.

J is TRBJ1-6 and V is TRBV5-6; D gene uncertain. CDR1 and CDR2 from the germline V gene are SGHDT and YYEEEE. Trimming removed 0 bases at V and 7 bases at J, with 11 bases between. This CDR3 contains 15 residues. The CDR3 spells CASSLGWGRNSPLHF. The CDR3 DNA reads as TGTGCCAGCAGCTTGGGCTGGGGAAGGAATTCACCCCTCCACTTT.

The chain joins TRBV18 to TRBJ2-1; weak D call: TRBD2 (5 bases). This CDR3 comprises 18 residues. In germline, CDR1 is KGHSH, CDR2 LQKENI. Trimming cost V 0 bases and J 0 bases, with 15 bases left between them. DNA of the CDR3: TGTGCCAGCTCACCACCTTGGACTGACCTGAGCTCCTACAATGAGCAGTTCTTC. Amino acid sequence: CASSPPWTDLSSYNEQFF.